This is a list of T cell receptor beta chains from one sample in a study of T cell responses to AZD1222 COVID-19 vaccine. TCRdb keeps only in-frame clones here, not all; method: immunoSEQ multiplex PCR. The sample has about 130,000 clones; roughly nine tenths are singletons. Sequences were derived from peripheral blood, sampled 28 days after the second AZD1222 dose. The receptors originated from an adult who received the AZD1222 COVID-19 vaccine. The CDR3 runs from the conserved cysteine through the conserved F or W. The order of the fields is CDR3 DNA, CDR3 protein, clone size, V gene, D gene, J gene. D genes are given only for firm matches. Size tells how often a clone was seen (once, few, many) or the class of an expanded clone, and some rows leave it out.

TGCGCCAGCAGCACAACCGGGTCCACGGCTGAAGCTTTCTTT,CASSTTGSTAEAFF,-,TRBV4-1,-,TRBJ1-1
TGTGCCAGCAGTTTAGGGGCAGGGGAGGTTGGCTACACCTTC,CASSLGAGEVGYTF,-,TRBV27,-,TRBJ1-2
TGTGCCACCAGTGTAGATTTTAACTATGGCTACACCTTC,CATSVDFNYGYTF,-,TRBV15,-,TRBJ1-2
TGTGCCAGCAGCGTAGCTGGGGATAGCAATCAGCCCCAGCATTTT,CASSVAGDSNQPQHF,-,TRBV9,-,TRBJ1-5
TGTGCCAGCTCTCGCTTGGACAGGGGGAGGAATGAGCAGTTCTTC,CASSRLDRGRNEQFF,-,TRBV18,TRBD1,TRBJ2-1
TGTGCCAGCAGCCGTCCCGGGACAGGGGAAAAGACCCAGTACTTC,CASSRPGTGEKTQYF,-,TRBV7-9,TRBD1,TRBJ2-5
TGTGCCAGCAGCAGAGGGGGCACTGAAGCTTTCTTT,CASSRGGTEAFF,-,TRBV7-2,-,TRBJ1-1
TGCGCCAGCAGCTTGGCCGGGGGGATTCTCTATGGCTACACCTTC,CASSLAGGILYGYTF,-,TRBV5-1,-,TRBJ1-2
TGTGCCACCAGCAGAGATTATCCAGGCGTATCCTCTGGAAACACCATATATTTT,CATSRDYPGVSSGNTIYF,-,TRBV15,-,TRBJ1-3
TGTGCCAGCAGTTACTCGTCGGGGGAGAACACTGAAGCTTTCTTT,CASSYSSGENTEAFF,-,TRBV6-5,-,TRBJ1-1
TGTGCCTGGAGTGTGGCGGGACAAGTAAACTATGGCTACACCTTC,CAWSVAGQVNYGYTF,-,TRBV30,-,TRBJ1-2
TGCGCCAGCAGCGGGGAGGGGGCGCCCGGTGAAAAACTGTTTTTT,CASSGEGAPGEKLFF,-,TRBV5-1,TRBD1,TRBJ1-4
TGTGCCAGCAGTTACGATCGTTTGAACACTGAAGCTTTCTTT,CASSYDRLNTEAFF,once,TRBV6-6,-,TRBJ1-1
TGTGCCAGCTCACCTCCGGCACAGGACACAGATACGCAGTATTTT,CASSPPAQDTDTQYF,-,TRBV18,-,TRBJ2-3
TGCAGTGCTAGTGACGCCGGGATCAGCTATGGCTACACCTTC,CSASDAGISYGYTF,-,TRBV20-1,-,TRBJ1-2
TGTGCCAGCAGTTCCGTCCCCAATCAGCCCCAGCATTTT,CASSSVPNQPQHF,-,TRBV6-5,-,TRBJ1-5
TGTGCCAGCGGACCACAGGGGGCAGATACGCAGTATTTT,CASGPQGADTQYF,-,TRBV6-5,TRBD1,TRBJ2-3
TGTGCCAGCAGTCTATCTAGCACAGATACGCAGTATTTT,CASSLSSTDTQYF,-,TRBV6-5,-,TRBJ2-3
TGTGCCAGCTCACCAGGGGAGGGGGAAAGAGCTTTCTTT,CASSPGEGERAFF,-,TRBV18,-,TRBJ1-1
TGTGCCTTGACCCTAGTCGACAGGCCCTATGGCTACACCTTC,CALTLVDRPYGYTF,-,TRBV30,-,TRBJ1-2
TGTGCCAGCAGCCCCTGGACAGGGGAAGGCTACACCTTC,CASSPWTGEGYTF,-,TRBV7-9,TRBD1,TRBJ1-2
TGCACCAGCAGCCCAAGGGGACTAGCGGCCTACAATGAGCAGTTCTTC,CTSSPRGLAAYNEQFF,once,TRBV1,-,TRBJ2-1
TGTGCCTGGGGGAGGGGGTCATACACAGATACGCAGTATTTT,CAWGRGSYTDTQYF,-,TRBV30,-,TRBJ2-3
TGTGCCAGCAGTTTCTTGGCTAGCGGGGGGGCAAGGACAGATACGCAGTATTTT,CASSFLASGGARTDTQYF,-,TRBV27,TRBD2,TRBJ2-3
TGTGCCAGCAGTGATTCGGGGCTAAATCAGCCCCAGCATTTT,CASSDSGLNQPQHF,once,TRBV2,-,TRBJ1-5
TGTGCCAGCAGCTTAGGACCCCGAGGAGGAAACACCATATATTTT,CASSLGPRGGNTIYF,-,TRBV7-9,-,TRBJ1-3
TGTGCCAGCTCACCACAACAACGGGGCCGACAGGACTACACCTTC,CASSPQQRGRQDYTF,-,TRBV18,-,TRBJ1-2
TGCGCCAGCACCATAATAGGTCCAGATACGCAGTATTTT,CASTIIGPDTQYF,-,TRBV5-1,-,TRBJ2-3
TGTGCTAGTGGTTCCACTATTTTTCAACGAACCTACGAGCAGTACTTC,CASGSTIFQRTYEQYF,-,TRBV12-5,-,TRBJ2-7
TGTGCCAGCAGCCGGCGACAGGGGCATGGCTACACCTTC,CASSRRQGHGYTF,-,TRBV27,TRBD1,TRBJ1-2
TGTGCCAGCAGCTTAGCGCCGGTCTTGAACACTGAAGCTTTCTTT,CASSLAPVLNTEAFF,-,TRBV7-2,-,TRBJ1-1
TGTGCCTGGAGTGTAGGTACCTATGGCTACACCTTC,CAWSVGTYGYTF,-,TRBV30,-,TRBJ1-2
TGTGCCAGCACAGATAGGGGGAGGGGGTATGGCTACACCTTC,CASTDRGRGYGYTF,-,TRBV27,-,TRBJ1-2
TGTGCCAGCAGCTTAGCTATAGCCAGATCTAGCAATCAGCCCCAGCATTTT,CASSLAIARSSNQPQHF,-,TRBV7-2,-,TRBJ1-5
TGCGCCAGCAGTGTGGGACAGGCGCTGAACACTGAAGCTTTCTTT,CASSVGQALNTEAFF,-,TRBV10-2,TRBD1,TRBJ1-1
TGTGCCGGGCGACAGGGAAGCGCCGGAAACACCATATATTTT,CAGRQGSAGNTIYF,-,TRBV7-9,TRBD1,TRBJ1-3
TGTGCCACCAGTGATGAACTAGCGGGAGATACGCAGTATTTT,CATSDELAGDTQYF,-,TRBV24-1,TRBD2,TRBJ2-3
TGCAGTGCGTGGCTGAACACTGAAGCTTTCTTT,CSAWLNTEAFF,-,TRBV20-1,-,TRBJ1-1
TGTGCCTGGAGTGGCGGGGTGACGGCTACCTATAATTCACCCCTCCACTTT,CAWSGGVTATYNSPLHF,-,TRBV30,-,TRBJ1-6
TGTGCCTGGAGCACTAATGAAAAACTGTTTTTT,CAWSTNEKLFF,-,TRBV30,-,TRBJ1-4
TGCGCCAGCAGCCAAGATTACGAAATCTCTGGAAACACCATATATTTT,CASSQDYEISGNTIYF,once,TRBV4-1,-,TRBJ1-3
TGTGCCAGCAGTGAGGCCCGTGGCTACACCTTC,CASSEARGYTF,-,TRBV25-1,-,TRBJ1-2
TGTGCCAGCAGCTACGGAGGACAGGGTAACACCGGGGAGCTGTTTTTT,CASSYGGQGNTGELFF,-,TRBV25-1,TRBD1,TRBJ2-2
TGTGCCAGCAGCTGGCGGCGGTTGGAGACCCAGTACTTC,CASSWRRLETQYF,-,TRBV7-2,-,TRBJ2-5
TGTGCCAGCACTTTTTCGACTAGAGATGAGCAGTTCTTC,CASTFSTRDEQFF,-,TRBV12-3/TRBV12-4,-,TRBJ2-1
TGTGCCAGCAGTCGGGGACAGGGGGCAGCCTATGGCTACACCTTC,CASSRGQGAAYGYTF,-,TRBV2,TRBD1,TRBJ1-2
TGTGCCAGCCGGGACAACTCTGGAAACACCATATATTTT,CASRDNSGNTIYF,-,TRBV25-1,-,TRBJ1-3
TGTGCCAGCAGTCGACAGGGGCAGGACTATGGCTACACCTTC,CASSRQGQDYGYTF,-,TRBV6-5,TRBD1,TRBJ1-2
TGTGCCAGCAGCCCTCAGGGGACCGGGGAGCTGTTTTTT,CASSPQGTGELFF,-,TRBV3-1/TRBV3-2,-,TRBJ2-2
TGTGCCAGCAGCTTGGGACAGGGCAACATTCAGTACTTC,CASSLGQGNIQYF,-,TRBV7-2,TRBD1,TRBJ2-4